This entry concerns a single T cell receptor beta chain. This receptor's antigen is unknown. Spanning cysteine to phenylalanine, the CDR3 consists of 12 amino acids. The retained sequence is limited to the CDR3, 36 bases, with the frame set at the first base. The germline V gene gives CDR1 as SQVTM and CDR2 as ANQGSEA. V drops 3 bases and J drops 2 bases, leaving 7 bases in between. In total, just over 650 healthy bone marrow donors made up the cohort. At the time of sampling, all cohort members were nominally healthy, though unrecorded immune exposures were likely present. The donor was CMV seronegative and belonged to the group of 350 to 400 seronegative cohort members. Each donor provided a peripheral blood sample, and peripheral blood mononuclear cells were used for TCR beta sequencing. Genomic DNA extraction from the blood cell samples was performed with the Qiagen DNeasy Blood Extraction Kit.

This sample was taken from a study of cytomegalovirus exposure and HLA in healthy donors (dated by TCRdb to 2016 to 2017). The study in broad terms: An earlier analysis of some 500 of the donors reported more than 250 Gb of sequence data and approximately 110 million unique TCR beta sequences from 150 million to 200 million T cells. Among the roughly 400 genotyped donors, under 90% belonged to the genetic ancestry cluster associated with self-reported Caucasian donors. Besides the first cohort of some 670 subjects, a separate validation cohort made up of 120 different subjects was used. HLA typing covered class I and class II loci at four-digit resolution. Approximately 300 gigabases of sequencing data and 70 million to 100 million unique TCR sequences made up an early release that covered roughly 670 HLA-typed donors. Among some 410 genotyped donors of the cohort, an average of approximately 240,000 unique TCR beta nucleotide sequences was sequenced per donor, of which 15% to 20% were non-productive. The study combined high-throughput TCR immunosequencing, statistical association of individual TCRs with disease status, and machine learning to predict cytomegalovirus infection status. Alongside the repertoire data, information on donor age, sex, ethnicity and CMV serostatus was compiled. The study aimed to test whether cataloging public T cell receptors could reveal signatures of past pathogen exposure. Rather than using new phenotypic data, the later analysis identified candidate immune exposures from TCR beta sequences and from how often those sequences occurred across donors. Genome-wide SNP genotypes for about 65% of the roughly 670 donors were used in a later genetic analysis, which treated that subset as a discovery cohort. The number of typed donors differed by locus: roughly 629-640 for A, B, C, DRB1 and DQB1; approximately 540 for DQA1; approximately 610 for DPA1; and some 470 for DPB1. Several DR-DQ haplotypes were treated as single units for association and clustering because of strong linkage in the cohort. A later analysis re-examined previously published TCR beta repertoires from just over 650 donors and added high-resolution HLA genotyping to investigate patterns of TCR occurrence. The study used immunosequencing to profile the T cell repertoires of approximately 650 subjects and linked those repertoires to cytomegalovirus serostatus. In an earlier analysis of a few hundred of the donors, high-throughput TCR beta sequencing was used to judge whether each TCR beta V gene segment behaved as functional or pseudogenic. Every discovery cohort repertoire had been produced on one sequencing platform.

Results the study describes overall, beyond this receptor: Because counts were too low, roughly 17 rarely observed V segments, including chromosome 9 orphons, were left out of the earlier analysis of about 620 of the donors. CMV serostatus was the only immune exposure information available for the cohort. Compared with the approximately 670-donor mean, donors in an Asian-associated ancestry cluster had fewer N-insertions in productive TCRs, according to a later genetic analysis. When HLA alleles, especially DR and DQ, strongly co-occurred, attributing TCR associations to individual alleles was difficult. Sequencing depth was assumed to be roughly uniform across donors in the presence/absence analyses, though that assumption may not hold. The classifier was reported to diagnose cytomegalovirus status with high specificity and sensitivity in both the original cohort and the validation cohort. An association between a missense DCLRE1C variant and V-gene and J-gene trimming of TCR beta chains was found in a later genetic analysis and replicated in an independent cohort. In a later analysis, HLA-associated TCR beta chains were found to be more clonally expanded and to have lower generation probabilities than equally common non-associated chains. HLA typing was unavailable for some donors at each locus, so association tests used only the typed subset. Several of the top co-occurrence clusters appeared to be linked to parvovirus B19, influenza, CMV and Epstein-Barr virus, according to a later analysis. Some IMGT-functional V segments, including TRBV6-2 and TRBV6-3, could not be distinguished by the 87-base-pair reads and were therefore excluded. Only TCR beta chains were sequenced in this cohort, and the absence of alpha or paired-chain data limited detectable features. In an earlier analysis of fewer than 750 of the donors, most TCR beta V segments were observed in productive rearrangements about 87% or about 30% of the time, broadly matching IMGT annotations. The authors suggested that the approach could potentially be generalized to other disease states and immunological phenotypes. While some public TCRs were present in many individuals, most TCR sequences turned up only very rarely across donors. A few of the identified cytomegalovirus-associated TCR beta chains were confirmed in vitro to be specific for cytomegalovirus antigens. According to a later analysis, most CMV-associated TCR beta chains appeared to be HLA-restricted, and the HLA associations seemed to be driven largely by CMV exposure. In a later analysis, 16,951 TCR beta sequences were associated with specific HLA alleles at a false discovery rate of 0.05. The study gave a list of under 200 TCR beta chains associated with cytomegalovirus. In a later analysis, TCR association rates were found to vary across HLA loci, with the most associated TCRs seen for DRB1 alleles and the fewest for HLA-C alleles. Correlated functional status among segregating V segments might be attributable to linkage disequilibrium, but an unknown experimental factor could not be ruled out. A further reported finding was that TCR beta sequences accurately predicted the HLA-A and HLA-B alleles for most subjects in the first cohort. A cluster of highly shared sequence variants was judged likely to represent a technical artifact of the sequencing pipeline.

The method behind the library was the immunoSEQ multiplex PCR assay. The multiplex PCR relied on a mix of 60 forward primers for TCR Vbeta segments and 13 reverse primers for TCR Jbeta segments. A multiplex PCR assay on genomic DNA amplified the CDR3 region of rearranged TCR beta genes. The amplified TCR beta libraries were sequenced on the Illumina HiSeq System as 87-base-pair reads. From the authors' description of their analysis: In a later analysis, 77 million or so unique TCR beta chains were counted across the 650 to 750 repertoires, and roughly 10 million of these chains were shared by at least two donors. Raw reads were error-corrected and collapsed into unique sequences by a nearest-neighbor algorithm in which closely related sequences were merged to remove PCR and sequencing errors. To assign V, D and J gene segments, CDR3 sequences were aligned to IMGT reference sequences. For a sequence to be retained, a match of at least six nucleotides was required to both a V gene segment and a J gene segment. Rearrangements were called productive when the CDR3 lacked stop codons and stayed in frame with V and J; all others were non-productive. CDR3 was defined according to IMGT convention as the region running from the second conserved V-encoded cysteine to the conserved J-encoded phenylalanine. Sequences without an unambiguous match to a single V gene segment were excluded from the earlier analysis of 587 of the donors. An earlier analysis of roughly 590 of the donors called V segments functional above 56.7% productive rearrangements and segregating when the between-donor standard deviation exceeded 5%. A statistical classification framework was built to diagnose cytomegalovirus status from the catalog of TCR beta chain sequences. In a later analysis, TCR nucleotide sequences were compared against IMGT/GENE-DB human TR gene sequences so that V and J genes could be assigned. A later analysis assigned CDR3 sequences and most-parsimonious VDJ recombination scenarios with the TCRdist pipeline. In a later analysis, each TCR beta chain was defined by its CDR3 amino acid sequence together with its V-gene family, and reads without a unique V-gene family were excluded. As a way to deal with suspected cross-contamination and a sequencing artifact, a later analysis dropped under 600 nucleotide sequences that were highly shared and had low generation probability. A later analysis calculated a clonal expansion index for each public chain from normalized within-repertoire ranks of inferred template counts. A later analysis computed generation probabilities with a VDJ recombination model fitted to out-of-frame rearrangements, and checked the results against IGoR. Hypergeometric tests were used in a later analysis to score TCR-TCR, TCR-HLA and TCR-CMV co-occurrence, with a repertoire-size bias correction applied to the TCR pairs. False discovery rates were estimated in a later analysis by permuting HLA or CMV assignments 20 times. In a later analysis, co-occurring TCRs were grouped using DBSCAN, with TCRdist sequence similarity added in when clustering inside HLA-allele-positive subsets. Repertoires with fewer than 30,000 or more than 120,000 public chains, plus five repertoires with anomalous nucleotide sharing, were excluded from co-occurrence clustering. TCRdb carries this immuneACCESS record with in-frame sequences only. Its versions omit some clonotypes, under half of them owing to an unresolved V gene in the studies checked, with the rest unexplained. D and trimming come from the DNA, and the V and J calls and clone size come from that table. For this sample, the table gives tens of thousands of clones. 0.58% of the sample comes from the top ten.

The sequencing input was PBMCs. In this chain, TRBV29-1 is recombined with TRBJ1-1; the D gene is unclear. The clonotype was recovered from a man aged 45-65 years in good health and CMV-seronegative. The CDR3 protein: CSVDESNTEAFF. The DNA sequence follows: TGCAGCGTTGATGAAAGCAACACTGAAGCTTTCTTT.